These 30 T cell receptor beta chains were all obtained from the same sample, sequenced in a study of blood T cell repertoires in COVID-19. Here immunoSEQ multiplex PCR was the method, and the copy in TCRdb shows in-frame clones only, minus some. The sample contains approximately 260,000 clones, around 87% of which appear only once. Source material: PBMCs or T cells enriched from blood (not recorded which). The source of these receptors is a woman under 40 with acute COVID-19.

This clone came up a few times. The chain employs TRBV2 and TRBJ1-2; unclear D gene. Per the germline V gene, CDR1 is SNHLY and CDR2 is FYNNEI. The CDR3 runs to 13 residues. The germline V and J ends were trimmed by 2 bases and 5 bases, with 9 bases remaining between them. CDR3 in DNA: TGTGCCAGCAGTGAAACACGACAATATGGCTACACCTTC. It codes for CASSETRQYGYTF.

The chain recombines TRBV29-1 with TRBJ2-1; 10 bases agree with TRBD2. The CDR3 spans 16 residues. CDR1 is SQVTM and CDR2 is ANQGSEA in the germline V gene. The V segment lost 1 base and the J segment 4 bases; nucleotides outside the gene matches: 7. As DNA, the CDR3 is TGCAGCGTTGAAGTTGGACTAGCGGAGAGATACAATGAGCAGTTCTTC. It is translated as CSVEVGLAERYNEQFF.

This chain links TRBV19 with TRBJ1-2, with unresolved D. The CDR3 has 14 amino acids. In germline, CDR1 is LNHDA, CDR2 SQIVND (reference sequence). The V end lost 0 bases, the J end lost 8 bases, and 13 bases lay between the germline ends. The CDR3 region is CASSIDHGLGGYTF. The CDR3 DNA follows: TGTGCCAGTAGTATAGATCACGGTTTGGGCGGCTACACCTTC.

The J gene is TRBJ1-3, the V gene TRBV3-1 (or the pseudogene TRBV3-2); 9 bases map to TRBD1. J gave up 2 bases and V 3 bases, and 5 bases lay outside the gene matches. Germline CDR1 LGHDT, CDR2 YNNKEL (reference sequence). The CDR3 extends over 16 amino acids. CDR3 protein: CASSQGQGVTGNTIYF. The CDR3 DNA follows: TGTGCCAGCAGCCAGGGACAGGGCGTCACTGGAAACACCATATATTTT.

This clone occurred once. The chain carries TRBV2 and TRBJ2-7; D is uncertain. V lost 7 bases and J 2 bases, leaving 12 bases between the germline ends. The CDR3 has 13 amino acids. The germline V gene has CDR1 SNHLY and CDR2 FYNNEI. CDR3 coding DNA: TGTGCCAGCAAGAGACCTAGTCCCTACGAGCAGTACTTC. Its translation is CASKRPSPYEQYF.

The chain uses TRBV7-3 and TRBJ2-3; weak D call: TRBD2 (6 bases). Trimming pared 3 bases from V and 0 bases from J, leaving 10 bases between. CDR3 size: 15 residues. Germline-derived CDR1 and CDR2 are SGHTA and FQGTGA. The CDR3 reads CASSLEGISTDTQYF. The CDR3 nucleotides read TGTGCCAGCAGCTTGGAGGGGATAAGCACAGATACGCAGTATTTT.

The DNA for the CDR3 is TGTGCCAGCAGCCAACGACAGACCGTCAATGAGCAGTTCTTC. Translated: CASSQRQTVNEQFF. The chain links TRBV3-1 (or the pseudogene TRBV3-2) to TRBJ2-1, with a weak D call TRBD1 (5 bases). The length of the CDR3 is 14 residues. Germline V gene lookup returns CDR1 LGHDT and CDR2 YNNKEL (reference sequence). With 2 bases removed from V and 6 bases from J, the gap between germline ends came to 11 bases.

The chain combines TRBV2 with TRBJ2-7, with D possibly being TRBD2 (6 bases). Trimming left V 8 bases short and J 2 bases short, with 16 bases between. Germline CDR1 is SNHLY and CDR2 is FYNNEI. The CDR3 has 14 residues. The CDR3, as DNA: TGTGCCAGCGATAGGGACTTAAACACCTACGAGCAGTACTTC. Its translation is CASDRDLNTYEQYF. Variable domain in full (rest from reference TRBV2 and TRBJ2-7): EPEVTQTPSHQVTQMGQEVILRCVPISNHLYFYWYRQILGQKVEFLVSFYNNEISEKSEIFDDQFSVERPDGSNFTLKIRSTKLEDSAMYFCASDRDLNTYEQYFGPGTRLTVT.

This chain joins TRBV28 and TRBJ1-1; no definite D call. The CDR3 is 13 amino acids. Germline CDR1 and CDR2: MDHEN and SYDVKM. Between the trimmed V and J ends, which lost 3 bases and 4 bases, there was a span of 9 bases. CDR3 loop: CASSLLGVTEAFF. The CDR3 region has the DNA TGTGCCAGCAGTTTGTTAGGAGTCACTGAAGCTTTCTTT.

The chain employs TRBV7-3 and TRBJ1-6, with D possibly TRBD1 on 5 matching bases. CDR3 length: 15 residues. Per germline, CDR1 SGHTA and CDR2 FQGTGA. With 2 bases removed from V and 5 bases from J, the gap between germline ends came to 10 bases. CDR3 amino acids: CASSLQGGDNSPLHF. For the CDR3, the DNA is TGTGCCAGCAGCTTACAGGGTGGGGATAATTCACCCCTCCACTTT.

This clone was found once. This chain joins TRBV28 and TRBJ2-1; TRBD2 agrees at 8 bases. V trimming: 0 bases; J trimming: 4 bases; junction bases outside the gene matches: 2. This CDR3 contains 15 residues. Per the germline V gene, CDR1 is MDHEN and CDR2 is SYDVKM. CDR3 protein: CASSLWSGGYNEQFF. The CDR3 bases are TGTGCCAGCAGTTTATGGAGCGGGGGATACAATGAGCAGTTCTTC.

Only one count was recorded for this clone. V is TRBV7-3 and J is TRBJ2-2; 14 positions match TRBD2. Trimming removed 5 bases from V and 6 bases from J; junction bases left unmatched: 20. CDR1 and CDR2 from the germline V gene are SGHTA and FQGTGA. CDR3 size: 21 residues. The DNA for the CDR3 is TGTGCCAGCAGCCCCTACCCGGGACTAGCGGGAGACCTTGCGGGGGCCGGGGAGCTGTTTTTT. It translates to CASSPYPGLAGDLAGAGELFF.

This clone showed up just a few times. This sequence joins TRBV6-5 and TRBJ1-1; 11 bases are a match to TRBD1. This CDR3 has 14 amino acids. Trimming at V came to 4 bases and at J to 6 bases, leaving 4 bases not matched to a gene. The germline gives CDR1 MNHEY, CDR2 SVGAGI. For the CDR3, the DNA is TGTGCCAGCAGTTCAAGGACAGGGGGCTCTGAAGCTTTCTTT. This gives the protein CASSSRTGGSEAFF.

There are a few counts of this clone. This chain joins TRBV5-1 and TRBJ1-3; TRBD1 aligns across 9 bases. In germline, CDR1 is SGHRS, CDR2 YFSETQ. Trimming cost V 0 bases and J 5 bases; bases outside gene matches: 12. CDR3 length: 18 residues. CDR3 in amino acids: CASSLDAGQGRNRNTIYF. CDR3 nucleotide sequence: TGCGCCAGCAGCTTGGATGCGGGACAGGGTAGAAACAGAAACACCATATATTTT.

This rearrangement joins TRBV19 to TRBJ2-1; 15 bases fit TRBD2. With V trimmed by 7 bases and J by 0 bases, 13 bases remained unmatched. Germline lookup yields CDR1 LNHDA and CDR2 SQIVND (reference sequence). The CDR3 contains 20 residues. Here the CDR3 DNA reads TGTGCCAGTACTAACCCTTCCGGGACTAGCGGGAGGAGCTCCTACAATGAGCAGTTCTTC. Translating it yields CASTNPSGTSGRSSYNEQFF.

This clone has only a few counts. The chain uses TRBV5-6 and TRBJ1-6; TRBD1 aligns across 10 bases. The junction had 6 bases not matched to a gene; V was cut back by 3 bases and J by 9 bases. The CDR3 spans 15 residues. The germline CDR1 and CDR2 sequences are SGHDT and YYEEEE. The CDR3 sequence is CASSSIGQGGSPLHF. In DNA form, the CDR3 reads TGTGCCAGCAGCTCCATTGGACAGGGGGGTTCACCCCTCCACTTT. The full variable domain, with the rest looked up from reference TRBV5-6 and TRBJ1-6, is DAGVTQSPTHLIKTRGQQVTLRCSPKSGHDTVSWYQQALGQGPQFIFQYYEEEERQRGNFPDRFSGHQFPNYSSELNVNALLLGDSALYLCASSSIGQGGSPLHFGNGTRLTVT.

This clone showed up just a few times. The chain joins TRBV30 to TRBJ2-7; 10 bases match TRBD2. Trimming at V came to 1 base and at J to 4 bases, leaving 4 bases not matched to a gene. The CDR3 consists of 14 residues. Germline loops: CDR1 GTSNPN, CDR2 SVGIG (reference sequence). The CDR3 DNA reads as TGTGCCTGGAGTGGTTTAGCGGGGGGATACGAGCAGTACTTC. Protein product: CAWSGLAGGYEQYF.

Remarks on this clone: One junction end does not reproduce the germline sequence, and a read error may be involved. The rearrangement joins TRBV12-3 or TRBV12-4 to TRBJ1-5, with D unclear. The CDR3 is 13 amino acids. The CDR3 DNA reads TGTGCCTGCAGACTCAATTGGAATCAGCCCCAGCATTTT. Translating it yields CACRLNWNQPQHF.

The chain couples TRBV7-2 to TRBJ1-1; D perhaps matches TRBD1 (5 bases). Between the trimmed V and J ends, which lost 4 bases and 4 bases, there was a span of 10 bases. The CDR3 is made up of 13 amino acids. The germline V gene has CDR1 SGHTA and CDR2 FQGNSA. The CDR3 DNA sequence: TGTGCCAGCAGCTCCCAGGGAAGCACTGAAGCTTTCTTT. This codes for CASSSQGSTEAFF.

CDR3 DNA: TGTGCCAGCAGTCGGGACAGCCGACTCTACAATGAGCAGTTCTTC. Translated, it gives CASSRDSRLYNEQFF. The rearrangement joins TRBV6-6 to TRBJ2-1, with TRBD1 identical over 7 bases. CDR3 length: 15 amino acids. Germline trimming cut 5 bases from V and 3 bases from J; bases unmatched to any gene: 7. CDR1 and CDR2 from the germline V gene are MNHNY and SVGAGI (reference sequence).

The rearrangement links TRBV28 to TRBJ1-1; a possible D gene is TRBD1 (6 bases). The CDR3 is made up of 16 amino acids. V was cut by 5 bases and J by 1 base, with 17 bases left in between. Germline V lookup: CDR1 MDHEN, CDR2 SYDVKM. The CDR3 region is CASSGPTGIGNTEAFF. CDR3 DNA sequence: TGTGCCAGCAGTGGGCCGACAGGAATAGGGAACACTGAAGCTTTCTTT.

The chain combines TRBV13 with TRBJ2-7; 9 positions match TRBD2. V shed 4 bases and J 6 bases; nucleotides not matched to a gene: 4. The CDR3 consists of 13 residues. Germline CDR1 is PRHDT and CDR2 is FYEKMQ (reference sequence). In DNA form, the CDR3 reads TGTGCCAGCAGCTCGGGACTAGCAGCCGAGCAGTACTTC. Amino acid sequence: CASSSGLAAEQYF.

This clone came up a few times. This sequence joins TRBV30 and TRBJ1-6; 7 positions match TRBD1. V was clipped by 8 bases and J by 10 bases; unmatched bases: 11. The germline V gene encodes CDR1 GTSNPN and CDR2 SVGIG (reference sequence). There are 13 residues in the CDR3. The CDR3 sequence is CAASGTEDSPLHF. In DNA, the CDR3 is TGTGCCGCTTCCGGGACAGAGGACTCACCCCTCCACTTT.

V and J are TRBV11-3 and TRBJ2-7; D gene unclear. The ends were cut back, 4 bases at V and 0 bases at J, with 7 bases in the middle. CDR1 is SGHNT and CDR2 is YENEEA in the germline V gene. The length of the CDR3 is 13 residues. The CDR3 loop is CASSSGSSYEQYF. In DNA form, the CDR3 reads TGTGCCAGCAGCTCAGGATCCTCCTACGAGCAGTACTTC.

This chain connects TRBV6-5 to TRBJ1-5; tentatively, D is TRBD1 (6 bases). From germline, CDR1 is MNHEY and CDR2 SVGAGI. This CDR3 comprises 13 residues. Trimming removed 6 bases at V and 5 bases at J, with 11 bases between. The CDR3: CASSLDSHQPQHF. CDR3 DNA sequence: TGTGCCAGCAGCTTGGACAGCCATCAGCCCCAGCATTTT.

Only a few counts were recorded for this clone. The rearrangement uses TRBV30 and TRBJ1-3; D perhaps matches TRBD1 (6 bases). There are 14 residues in the CDR3. Between the trimmed V and J ends, which lost 2 bases and 2 bases, there was a span of 10 bases. Germline V gene data show CDR1 as GTSNPN and CDR2 as SVGIG (reference sequence). Here the CDR3 DNA reads TGTGCCTGGAGTCAGGGGCTCGCTGGAAACACCATATATTTT. Protein: CAWSQGLAGNTIYF.

The chain couples TRBV9 to TRBJ2-1, with 10 bases matching TRBD2. Germline V CDR1 and CDR2: SGDLS, YYNGEE. The V gene end was trimmed by 6 bases and the J gene end by 1 base; junction bases not matched to a gene: 4. The CDR3 sequence is 15 residues long. The CDR3 nucleotides are TGTGCCAGCACCCCGGGACTAGCGTCCTACAATGAGCAGTTCTTC. Its translation is CASTPGLASYNEQFF.

This clone was recorded a few times. V and J are TRBV19 and TRBJ1-5, with 10 bases that match TRBD1. The germline CDR1 and CDR2 sequences are LNHDA and SQIVND (reference sequence). The trim removed 6 bases at V and 0 bases at J, leaving 8 bases unmatched. The CDR3 is 17 residues long. CDR3 bases: TGTGCCAGTAGCCCCCCGGGACAGGGGTATAGCAATCAGCCCCAGCATTTT. It is translated as CASSPPGQGYSNQPQHF.

The rearrangement joins TRBV14 to TRBJ2-5; 7 bases are shared with TRBD1. V was clipped by 3 bases and J by 1 base; unmatched bases: 11. Germline assignment: CDR1 SGHDN and CDR2 FVKESK. This CDR3 is 17 amino acids long. The CDR3 sequence: CASSQETGTALQETQYF. CDR3 nucleotide sequence: TGTGCCAGCAGCCAGGAAACCGGGACAGCTCTCCAAGAGACCCAGTACTTC.

This chain connects TRBV4-2 to TRBJ1-5; D not certain. V was cut by 0 bases and J by 1 base, with 7 bases left in between. The CDR3 has 15 residues. CDR1 is LGHNA, CDR2 YNFKEQ, per germline. For the CDR3, the DNA is TGTGCCAGCAGCCAAGATCACATAAGCAATCAGCCCCAGCATTTT. Protein product: CASSQDHISNQPQHF.